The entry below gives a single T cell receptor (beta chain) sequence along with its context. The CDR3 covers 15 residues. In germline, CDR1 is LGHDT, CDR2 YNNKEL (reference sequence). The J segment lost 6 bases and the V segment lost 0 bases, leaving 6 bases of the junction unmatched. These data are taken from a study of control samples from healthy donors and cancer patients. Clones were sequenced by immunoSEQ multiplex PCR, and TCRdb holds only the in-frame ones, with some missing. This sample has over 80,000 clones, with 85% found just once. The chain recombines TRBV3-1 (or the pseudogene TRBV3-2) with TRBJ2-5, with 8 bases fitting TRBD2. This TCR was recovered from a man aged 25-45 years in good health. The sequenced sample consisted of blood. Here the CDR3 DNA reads TGTGCCAGCAGCCAAGAGGTGTTAGCGGGGAAGACCCAGTACTTC. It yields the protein CASSQEVLAGKTQYF.